Listed here are 14 T cell receptor beta chains from one sample, sequenced in a study of blood T cell repertoires in COVID-19. Only in-frame clones appear in the TCRdb table, and some are missing; sequencing was by immunoSEQ multiplex PCR. There are about 230,000 clones in the sample; over 70% occur only once, and roughly 7.9% lies in the top ten. Input material: peripheral blood. These TCRs come from a woman over 75 with acute or convalescent COVID-19.

The chain links TRBV9 to TRBJ2-3; D is uncertain. CDR1 is SGDLS and CDR2 is YYNGEE in the germline V gene. This CDR3 spans 14 amino acids. The germline V and J ends were trimmed by 0 bases and 4 bases, with 9 bases remaining between them. CDR3 amino acids: CASSVATHPDTQYF. The CDR3 bases are TGTGCCAGCAGCGTAGCTACTCACCCAGATACGCAGTATTTT. The full variable domain, completed using reference TRBV9 and TRBJ2-3, is DSGVTQTPKHLITATGQRVTLRCSPRSGDLSVYWYQQSLDQGLQFLIQYYNGEERAKGNILERFSAQQFPDLHSELNLSSLELGDSALYFCASSVATHPDTQYFGPGTRLTVL.

As DNA, the CDR3 is TGCAGCGTTGGACCCAAGACAGGGCTGAATGAGCAGTTCTTC. Translating it yields CSVGPKTGLNEQFF. The chain links TRBV29-1 to TRBJ2-1; 7 bases are shared with TRBD1. The CDR3 consists of 14 residues. The J segment lost 7 bases and the V segment lost 4 bases, leaving 10 bases of the junction unmatched. Germline CDR1 and CDR2: SQVTM and ANQGSEA.

This CDR3 reads CASSSGLAGLAYEQYF. CDR3 DNA sequence: TGCGCCAGCAGTTCGGGACTAGCGGGGCTGGCCTACGAGCAGTACTTC. The chain uses TRBV5-1 and TRBJ2-7, with 13 bases lining up with TRBD2. V dropped 5 bases and J dropped 2; count of bases not matched to a gene: 7. This CDR3 comprises 16 residues. Looked up from germline, CDR1 is SGHRS and CDR2 is YFSETQ. Using reference TRBV5-1 and TRBJ2-7 for the parts outside the CDR3, the full variable domain is KAGVTQTPRYLIKTRGQQVTLSCSPISGHRSVSWYQQTPGQGLQFLFEYFSETQRNKGNFPGRFSGRQFSNSRSEMNVSTLELGDSALYLCASSSGLAGLAYEQYFGPGTRLTVT.

This sequence joins TRBV30 and TRBJ2-1, with unresolved D. V lost 1 base to trimming and J lost 9 bases, with 13 bases between them. This CDR3 has 13 amino acids. The germline gives CDR1 GTSNPN, CDR2 SVGIG (reference sequence). The CDR3 reads CAWSGLVGGEQFF. CDR3 bases: TGTGCCTGGAGTGGCCTTGTCGGTGGTGAGCAGTTCTTC.

The genes are TRBV27 and TRBJ2-7; D is possibly TRBD1 (5 bases). CDR1 MNHEY and CDR2 SMNVEV come from the germline V gene (reference sequence). Trimming stripped 0 bases from V and 1 base from J, with 16 bases between. The CDR3 loop spans 17 amino acids. This chain's CDR3 is CASSLSLVGLESYEQYF. The CDR3 DNA follows: TGTGCCAGCAGTTTATCCCTCGTGGGGCTTGAGTCCTACGAGCAGTACTTC.

This rearrangement joins TRBV7-3 to TRBJ2-3, with D perhaps TRBD1 (5 bases). This CDR3 is built from 18 residues. CDR1 is SGHTA and CDR2 is FQGTGA in the germline V gene. Trimming shortened V by 1 base and J by 4 bases, and 21 bases separated the two germline ends. CDR3 bases: TGTGCCAGCAGCTTAAAGTTAGACTCCCAGGGTGGCGCAGATACGCAGTATTTT. It translates to CASSLKLDSQGGADTQYF.

V and J are TRBV7-2 and TRBJ2-3; 7 nucleotides align to TRBD2. CDR1 and CDR2 (germline): SGHTA, FQGNSA. The CDR3 contains 15 residues. The V segment lost 2 bases and the J segment 7 bases; nucleotides outside the gene matches: 9. This CDR3 reads CASSLSGGRGYTQYF. Here the CDR3 DNA reads TGTGCCAGCAGCTTAAGTGGCGGGAGAGGATATACGCAGTATTTT.

The count of this clone is one. The chain uses TRBV7-3 and TRBJ1-6; TRBD1 matches 7 bases. Unmatched junction bases numbered 3, after V lost 5 bases and J lost 5 bases. The CDR3 runs 14 residues. Germline lookup yields CDR1 SGHTA and CDR2 FQGTGA. The CDR3, as DNA: TGTGCCAGCAGCCAGGGACAGCATAATTCACCCCTCCACTTT. This sequence encodes CASSQGQHNSPLHF.

The CDR3 loop reads CASSFTGFSNEQYF. The CDR3 DNA follows: TGTGCCAGCAGTTTCACAGGGTTCTCAAACGAGCAGTACTTC. The chain carries TRBV27 and TRBJ2-7, with a weak D call TRBD1 (6 bases). The germline V and J ends were trimmed by 3 bases and 5 bases, with 14 bases remaining between them. Germline CDR1 reads MNHEY; CDR2 reads SMNVEV (reference sequence). This CDR3 is built from 14 residues.

This clone came up a few times. The chain links TRBV2 to TRBJ2-1; TRBD1 matches 9 bases. The trim removed 5 bases at V and 11 bases at J, leaving 4 bases unmatched. Germline-derived CDR1 and CDR2 are SNHLY and FYNNEI. The CDR3 loop spans 12 amino acids. Written as DNA, the CDR3 is TGTGCCAGCAGTCCCGGGACAGGGAAGCAGTTCTTC. The encoded protein is CASSPGTGKQFF.

This clone has only one observation. The genes are TRBV19 and TRBJ1-1; D ambiguous. The V end lost 1 base, the J end lost 3 bases, and 6 bases lay between the germline ends. Germline V lookup: CDR1 LNHDA, CDR2 SQIVND (reference sequence). The CDR3 is 13 residues long. The DNA for the CDR3 is TGTGCCAGTAGTATAGTATCCCACACTGAAGCTTTCTTT. Translating it yields CASSIVSHTEAFF.

The chain is built from TRBV28 and TRBJ2-4; D is possibly TRBD2 (5 bases). V was clipped by 6 bases and J by 6 bases, with 15 bases between them. The germline gives CDR1 MDHEN, CDR2 SYDVKM. The CDR3 has 14 amino acids. The CDR3 DNA follows: TGTGCCAGCAGCCCCGCGGACTCCTCAAACATTCAGTACTTC. Residues: CASSPADSSNIQYF.

This rearrangement joins TRBV12-5 to TRBJ2-7; the match to TRBD1 covers 8 bases. V lost 7 bases to trimming and J lost 4 bases; unmatched junction nucleotides: 9. The CDR3 runs to 14 residues. Per germline, CDR1 LGHNT and CDR2 FRNRAP. The CDR3 DNA follows: TGTGCTAGTGCCTTACAGGACAGGGAATACGAGCAGTACTTC. This translates into CASALQDREYEQYF. The full variable domain, with the rest looked up from reference TRBV12-5 and TRBJ2-7, is DARVTQTPRHKVTEMGQEVTMRCQPILGHNTVFWYRQTMMQGLELLAYFRNRAPLDDSGMPKDRFSAEMPDATLATLKIQPSEPRDSAVYFCASALQDREYEQYFGPGTRLTVT.

V gene TRBV19 combines with J gene TRBJ1-3; possible D gene TRBD1, 5 bases. V was clipped by 3 bases and J by 0 bases, with 15 bases between them. The CDR3 sequence is 17 residues long. Germline V lookup: CDR1 LNHDA, CDR2 SQIVND (reference sequence). CDR3 nucleotide sequence: TGTGCCAGTAGTATCTGGGTCAGGGCCAGCTCTGGAAACACCATATATTTT. It codes for CASSIWVRASSGNTIYF.